The 27 T cell receptor beta chains below were found in one sample sequenced in a study of blood T cell repertoires in COVID-19. Assay: immunoSEQ multiplex PCR; the TCRdb copy retains only in-frame clones and omits some. The sample lists over 200,000 clones, 91% occurring once. The sample was PBMCs or T cells enriched from blood (not recorded which). The receptors come from a human donor in a cohort exposed to, infected with or recovered from COVID-19 (not recorded which). The donor label of this sample is uncertain.

The V gene is TRBV19, the J gene TRBJ1-1; D possibly corresponds to TRBD1 (5 bases). The ends were cut back, 7 bases at V and 1 base at J, with 13 bases in the middle. The CDR3 runs to 14 residues. Looked up from germline, CDR1 is LNHDA and CDR2 is SQIVND (reference sequence). The CDR3 is CASISRGRNTEAFF. The CDR3 nucleotides are TGTGCCAGTATATCAAGGGGCCGGAACACTGAAGCTTTCTTT.

This clone was recorded only once. V gene TRBV5-1 combines with J gene TRBJ2-3; 9 bases agree with TRBD1. CDR1 SGHRS and CDR2 YFSETQ come from the germline V gene. V trimming: 4 bases; J trimming: 3 bases; junction bases outside the gene matches: 3. The CDR3 length is 14 residues. The DNA of the CDR3 is TGCGCCAGCAGCCCGGGACAGGGAACAGATACGCAGTATTTT. Its protein product is CASSPGQGTDTQYF.

The chain recombines TRBV10-3 with TRBJ2-7, with 9 bases lining up with TRBD2. V lost 6 bases, J lost 7 bases, and 10 bases stayed unmatched. Germline lookup yields CDR1 ENHRY and CDR2 SYGVKD. The CDR3 has 14 residues. CDR3 sequence (DNA): TGTGCCATCAGCCTTAGCGGGGGCACAGGGGAGCAGTACTTC. This encodes CAISLSGGTGEQYF.

The chain recombines TRBV7-2 with TRBJ1-3, with 7 bases identical to TRBD1. The CDR3 totals 13 residues. Germline V lookup: CDR1 SGHTA, CDR2 FQGNSA. CDR3 sequence: CASEQGGGNTIYF. DNA for the CDR3: TGTGCTTCCGAGCAGGGGGGCGGAAACACCATATATTTT.

This chain connects TRBV7-2 to TRBJ1-1; perhaps TRBD1 as D (5 bases). The CDR3 is made up of 14 amino acids. V dropped 5 bases and J dropped 1 base, with 11 bases sitting between them. Germline CDR1 SGHTA, CDR2 FQGNSA. The CDR3 is CASSPRDWNTEAFF. In DNA, the CDR3 is TGTGCCAGCAGCCCCAGGGACTGGAACACTGAAGCTTTCTTT. Full variable domain (outside the CDR3, taken from reference TRBV7-2 and TRBJ1-1): GAGVSQSPSNKVTEKGKDVELRCDPISGHTALYWYRQSLGQGLEFLIYFQGNSAPDKSGLPSDRFSAERTGGSVSTLTIQRTQQEDSAVYLCASSPRDWNTEAFFGQGTRLTVV.

This clone was recorded only once. The chain couples TRBV29-1 to TRBJ2-3, with TRBD1 matching 11 bases. From germline, CDR1 is SQVTM and CDR2 ANQGSEA. This CDR3 region has 14 residues. The V and J ends lost 7 bases and 3 bases, in that order; junction bases with no gene match: 6. In DNA form, the CDR3 reads TGCAGCGGGACAGGGGGCGTGGGGACAGATACGCAGTATTTT. This sequence encodes CSGTGGVGTDTQYF.

This sequence joins TRBV7-9 and TRBJ2-7, with D perhaps TRBD2 (6 bases). The V gene lost 8 bases and the J gene lost 4 bases, with 18 bases spanning the gap. There are 14 residues in the CDR3. Germline-derived CDR1 and CDR2 are SEHNR and FQNEAQ (reference sequence). The CDR3 DNA reads TGTGCCAGCGACGGAGGGCCAAGGGGTTACGAGCAGTACTTC. Translation gives CASDGGPRGYEQYF. Supplemented by reference TRBV7-9 and TRBJ2-7, the full variable domain reads DTGVSQNPRHKITKRGQNVTFRCDPISEHNRLYWYRQTLGQGPEFLTYFQNEAQLEKSRLLSDRFSAERPKGSFSTLEIQRTEQGDSAMYLCASDGGPRGYEQYFGPGTRLTVT.

This chain connects TRBV10-3 to TRBJ2-5, with TRBD2 matching 7 bases. After removal of 11 bases from V and 0 bases from J, the junction contained 6 bases not matched to a gene. CDR1 and CDR2 from the germline V gene are ENHRY and SYGVKD. The CDR3 spans 13 residues. The CDR3 sequence: CASTGRDQETQYF. CDR3 nucleotide sequence: TGTGCCTCCACTGGGAGGGACCAAGAGACCCAGTACTTC.

V is TRBV3-1 (or the pseudogene TRBV3-2) and J is TRBJ1-2; 10 bases fit TRBD1. This CDR3 is 17 amino acids long. J gave up 7 bases and V 5 bases, and 16 bases lay outside the gene matches. Germline V CDR1 and CDR2: LGHDT, YNNKEL (reference sequence). The CDR3 bases are TGTGCCAGCAGCTCCCGGGACAGGGGCCTCTCAAAGGGTGGCTACACCTTC. Protein: CASSSRDRGLSKGGYTF.

This chain uses TRBV19 with TRBJ2-1; weak D call: TRBD2 (7 bases). This CDR3 is built from 16 residues. V shed 5 bases and J shed 4 bases, with 18 bases lying between them. CDR1 LNHDA and CDR2 SQIVND come from the germline V gene (reference sequence). The CDR3 loop reads CASSPGGLAEYNEQFF. The DNA of the CDR3 is TGTGCCAGTAGTCCTGGGGGGCTAGCGGAATACAATGAGCAGTTCTTC.

This rearrangement joins TRBV7-3 to TRBJ2-3, with no clear D. Germline V gene data show CDR1 as SGHTA and CDR2 as FQGTGA. This CDR3 is 16 amino acids long. With 1 base removed from V and 1 base from J, the gap between germline ends came to 12 bases. The CDR3 sequence is CASSLSVRAGTDTQYF. The CDR3, as DNA: TGTGCCAGCAGCTTAAGTGTTCGCGCGGGCACAGATACGCAGTATTTT. The variable domain in full, with the rest retrieved from reference TRBV7-3 and TRBJ2-3, is GAGVSQTPSNKVTEKGKYVELRCDPISGHTALYWYRQSLGQGPEFLIYFQGTGAADDSGLPNDRFFAVRPEGSVSTLKIQRTERGDSAVYLCASSLSVRAGTDTQYFGPGTRLTVL.

This clone was seen once. The chain uses TRBV4-1 and TRBJ2-7; perhaps TRBD1 as D (5 bases). This CDR3 is 14 amino acids long. The V end was cut by 0 bases, the J end by 3 bases, with 9 bases between. Looked up from germline, CDR1 is MGHRA and CDR2 is YSYEKL. DNA of the CDR3: TGCGCCAGCAGCCAAGATCAGGGTCTCTACGAGCAGTACTTC. Translating gives CASSQDQGLYEQYF.

The chain couples TRBV5-5 to TRBJ2-5, with TRBD1 identical over 7 bases. CDR3 size: 15 residues. The ends lost 3 bases at V and 1 base at J; junction bases unmatched: 6. Per the germline V gene, CDR1 is SGHKS and CDR2 is YYEKEE (reference sequence). CDR3 nucleotide sequence: TGTGCCAGCAGCTACGGGACAGACCTCCAAGAGACCCAGTACTTC. It is translated as CASSYGTDLQETQYF.

V gene TRBV4-1 combines with J gene TRBJ1-2, with D possibly matching TRBD1 (6 bases). The germline gives CDR1 MGHRA, CDR2 YSYEKL. The V end lost 7 bases, the J end lost 0 bases, and 21 bases lay between the germline ends. The length of the CDR3 is 17 residues. The CDR3 here is CASTAAGQPLSNYGYTF. Written as DNA, the CDR3 is TGCGCCAGCACCGCCGCCGGACAGCCTTTATCTAACTATGGCTACACCTTC.

V and J are TRBV7-9 and TRBJ2-7; D is unclear. Trimming removed 7 bases from V and 7 bases from J, with 23 bases in between. CDR3 length: 15 residues. Germline V lookup: CDR1 SEHNR, CDR2 FQNEAQ (reference sequence). The CDR3 loop is CASTRTHTSLVEQYF. The CDR3, as DNA: TGTGCCAGCACCCGCACGCACACATCTCTAGTTGAGCAGTACTTC.

Points on this clone: Within the sample, other DNA sequences also encode this same CDR3. The chain is built from TRBV5-1 and TRBJ2-7, with TRBD1 matching over 9 bases. After removal of 0 bases from V and 2 bases from J, the junction contained 3 bases not matched to a gene. The CDR3 loop spans 15 amino acids. CDR1 is SGHRS, CDR2 YFSETQ, per germline. CDR3 nucleotide sequence: TGCGCCAGCAGCTTGGGGACAGGGGCGACCTACGAGCAGTACTTC. Translation: CASSLGTGATYEQYF.

This rearrangement joins TRBV27 to TRBJ2-4, with 9 bases fitting TRBD2. The CDR3 contains 16 residues. The V gene end was trimmed by 8 bases and the J gene end by 7 bases; junction bases not matched to a gene: 15. CDR1 and CDR2 (germline): MNHEY, SMNVEV (reference sequence). CDR3 amino acids: CASAPPILAGTNIQYF. In nucleotides, the CDR3 is TGTGCCAGCGCGCCCCCCATCCTAGCGGGGACCAACATTCAGTACTTC.

The chain combines TRBV5-1 with TRBJ1-2; 9 bases agree with TRBD1. The CDR3 is 14 amino acids. V lost 4 bases to trimming and J lost 7 bases; unmatched junction nucleotides: 8. CDR1 and CDR2 (germline): SGHRS, YFSETQ. The CDR3: CASSLGQGMSGYTF. The CDR3 DNA reads TGCGCCAGCAGCCTAGGACAGGGGATGAGTGGCTACACCTTC.

The rearrangement uses TRBV14 and TRBJ2-1; TRBD2 might be the D (5 bases). V lost 4 bases and J 12 bases, leaving 13 bases between the germline ends. Germline loops: CDR1 SGHDN, CDR2 FVKESK. CDR3 length equals 12 residues. The CDR3 sequence: CASSRRSATQFF. The CDR3 DNA is TGTGCCAGCAGCCGGAGGAGCGCAACGCAGTTCTTC.

The chain recombines TRBV7-2 with TRBJ1-5, with D tentatively TRBD1 (5 bases). Germline CDR1 reads SGHTA; CDR2 reads FQGNSA. Trimming stripped 4 bases from V and 3 bases from J, with 10 bases between. CDR3 length: 14 amino acids. The CDR3 loop is CASSSTDFNQPQHF. The DNA of the CDR3 is TGTGCCAGCAGCTCGACAGATTTCAATCAGCCCCAGCATTTT.

This clone was counted only a few times. The V gene is TRBV5-1, the J gene TRBJ2-2; D remains ambiguous. Germline CDR1 and CDR2: SGHRS and YFSETQ. This CDR3 contains 13 residues. The V end was cut by 1 base, the J end by 4 bases, with 5 bases between. The CDR3 is CASSLPVTGELFF. CDR3 DNA sequence: TGCGCCAGCAGCTTGCCGGTCACCGGGGAGCTGTTTTTT. The full variable domain, completed using reference TRBV5-1 and TRBJ2-2, is KAGVTQTPRYLIKTRGQQVTLSCSPISGHRSVSWYQQTPGQGLQFLFEYFSETQRNKGNFPGRFSGRQFSNSRSEMNVSTLELGDSALYLCASSLPVTGELFFGEGSRLTVL.

The chain joins TRBV24-1 to TRBJ2-5; D is perhaps TRBD1 (5 bases). Trimming pared 1 base from V and 6 bases from J, leaving 11 bases between. The germline CDR1 and CDR2 sequences are KGHDR and SFDVKD. The CDR3 length is 14 residues. The CDR3 DNA reads TGTGCCACCAGTGATTTTGGGCAGGGAAAGACCCAGTACTTC. Translated: CATSDFGQGKTQYF.

V is TRBV6-1 and J is TRBJ2-5, with D tentatively TRBD2 (6 bases). With 4 bases removed from V and 5 bases from J, the gap between germline ends came to 20 bases. CDR1 is MNHNS and CDR2 is SASEGT in the germline V gene. The CDR3 extends over 16 amino acids. CDR3 region: CASSGVGAGKWETQYF. For the CDR3, the DNA is TGTGCCAGCAGTGGAGTCGGGGCGGGAAAATGGGAGACCCAGTACTTC.

This chain links TRBV4-1 with TRBJ1-2, with D uncertain. V shed 1 base and J shed 6 bases, with 12 bases lying between them. CDR3 length: 14 residues. CDR1 and CDR2 from the germline V gene are MGHRA and YSYEKL. In DNA form, the CDR3 reads TGCGCCAGCAGCCAAGCAATAGAATTACATGGCTACACCTTC. This encodes CASSQAIELHGYTF.

The chain recombines TRBV18 with TRBJ1-2; no clear D. The CDR3 covers 15 residues. Trimming left V 4 bases short and J 8 bases short, with 20 bases between. Germline loops: CDR1 KGHSH, CDR2 LQKENI. Written as DNA, the CDR3 is TGTGCCAGCTCACGCGGGAATAGGATCGATAGCGGCTACACCTTC. Residues: CASSRGNRIDSGYTF.

The chain carries TRBV20-1 and TRBJ1-2; D is unresolved. This CDR3 is 12 amino acids long. Germline CDR1 and CDR2: DFQATT and SNEGSKA (reference sequence). V was shortened by 3 bases and J by 5 bases, with 10 bases between the two germline ends. The CDR3 is CSASANFYGYTF. CDR3 sequence (DNA): TGCAGTGCTAGTGCAAACTTTTATGGCTACACCTTC.

This clone was seen a single time. For the CDR3, the DNA is TGTGCCAGCAGTGCCCCCCTCGGGGGCTCCTACGAGCAGTACTTC. The encoded protein is CASSAPLGGSYEQYF. The chain combines TRBV2 with TRBJ2-7; tentatively, D is TRBD2 (6 bases). Trimming took 4 bases from V and 0 from J, leaving 13 bases between them. The CDR3 runs to 15 residues. The germline CDR1 and CDR2 sequences are SNHLY and FYNNEI.